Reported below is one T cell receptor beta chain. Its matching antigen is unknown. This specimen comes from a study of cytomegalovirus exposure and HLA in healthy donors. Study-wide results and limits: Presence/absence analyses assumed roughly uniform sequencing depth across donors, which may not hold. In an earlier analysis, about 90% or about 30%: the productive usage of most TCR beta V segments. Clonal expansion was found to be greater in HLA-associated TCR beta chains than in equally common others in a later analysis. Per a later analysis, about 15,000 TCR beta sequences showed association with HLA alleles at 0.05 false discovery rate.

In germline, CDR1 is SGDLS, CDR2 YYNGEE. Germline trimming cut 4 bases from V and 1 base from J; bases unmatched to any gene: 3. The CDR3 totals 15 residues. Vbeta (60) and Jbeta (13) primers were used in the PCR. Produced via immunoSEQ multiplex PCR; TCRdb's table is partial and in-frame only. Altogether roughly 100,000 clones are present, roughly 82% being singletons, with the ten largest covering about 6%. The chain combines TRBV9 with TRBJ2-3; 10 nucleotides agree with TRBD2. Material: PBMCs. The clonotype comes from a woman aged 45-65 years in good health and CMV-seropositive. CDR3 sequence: CASSPLAGGTDTQYF. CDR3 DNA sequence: TGTGCCAGCAGCCCCCTAGCGGGGGGCACAGATACGCAGTATTTT.